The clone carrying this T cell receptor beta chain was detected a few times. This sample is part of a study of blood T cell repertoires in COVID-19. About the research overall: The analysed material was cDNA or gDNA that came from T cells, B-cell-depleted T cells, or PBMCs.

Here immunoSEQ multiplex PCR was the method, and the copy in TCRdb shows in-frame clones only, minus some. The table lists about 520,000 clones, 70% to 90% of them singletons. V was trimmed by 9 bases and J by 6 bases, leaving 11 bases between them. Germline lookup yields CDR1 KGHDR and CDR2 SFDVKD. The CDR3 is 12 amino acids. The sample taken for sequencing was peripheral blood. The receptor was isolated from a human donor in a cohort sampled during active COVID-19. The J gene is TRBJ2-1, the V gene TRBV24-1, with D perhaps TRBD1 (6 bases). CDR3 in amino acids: CATEGDSNEQFF. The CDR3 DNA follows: TGTGCCACCGAGGGGGATTCCAATGAGCAGTTCTTC.